The TCR beta chain under discussion was sequenced for a study of human T cells and chemical hapten exposure. The overall study: An area of 2 cm by 2 to 2.5 cm on upper inner arm skin received 2% DPC for sensitization.

Looked up from germline, CDR1 is DFQATT and CDR2 is SNEGSKA (reference sequence). The CDR3 is 14 residues long. V dropped 3 bases and J dropped 5; count of bases not matched to a gene: 7. Via MiXCR, TCRdb re-called the RACE reads, giving one row per CDR3 protein. The table lists tens of thousands of distinct CDR3 sequences, approximately 12% of them singletons. This clonotype was counted only a few times. Time point defined: patch test 1, 2 weeks after DPC sensitization. Treatment of the sample: therapeutic diphenylcyclopropenone sensitization with weekly scalp DPC. The sample here was whole blood, taken in connection with sensitization to the hapten diphenylcyclopropenone (DPC). The chain carries TRBV20-1 and TRBJ2-3; 8 bases fit TRBD1. This TCR came from an older woman with alopecia areata. Some clones in this sample may be carry-over from other donors' samples. CDR3 in DNA: TGCAGTGCTAGGCTAACAGGGGGGATAGATACGCAGTATTTT. This codes for CSARLTGGIDTQYF.